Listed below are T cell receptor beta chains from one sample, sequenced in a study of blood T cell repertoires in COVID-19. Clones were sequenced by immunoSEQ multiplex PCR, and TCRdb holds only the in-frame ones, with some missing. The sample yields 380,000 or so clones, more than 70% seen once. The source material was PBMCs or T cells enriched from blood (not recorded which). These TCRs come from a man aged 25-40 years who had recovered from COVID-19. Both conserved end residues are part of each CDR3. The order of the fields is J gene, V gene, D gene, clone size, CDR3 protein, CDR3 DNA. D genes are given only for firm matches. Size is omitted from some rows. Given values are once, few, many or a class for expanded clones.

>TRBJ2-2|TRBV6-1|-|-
CASSETALTGELFF
TGTGCCAGCAGTGAAACAGCACTCACCGGGGAGCTGTTTTTT
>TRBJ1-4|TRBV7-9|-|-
CASSLPYTEHATNEKLFF
TGTGCCAGCAGCTTACCATATACAGAGCATGCAACTAATGAAAAACTGTTTTTT
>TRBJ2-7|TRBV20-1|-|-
CSARGGHEQYF
TGCAGTGCCAGGGGCGGCCACGAGCAGTACTTC
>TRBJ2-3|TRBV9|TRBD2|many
CASSLGLAGGTSTDTQYF
TGTGCCAGCAGCCTCGGACTAGCGGGGGGCACTAGCACAGATACGCAGTATTTT
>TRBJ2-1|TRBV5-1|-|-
CASSLTVDEQFF
TGCGCCAGCAGCTTGACTGTAGATGAGCAGTTCTTC
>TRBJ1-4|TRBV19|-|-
CASSTGGRTNEKLFF
TGTGCCAGTAGTACAGGCGGGAGGACTAATGAAAAACTGTTTTTT
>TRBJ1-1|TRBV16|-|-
CASKRRLGGTEAFF
TGTGCCAGCAAGCGGCGGTTGGGGGGCACTGAAGCTTTCTTT
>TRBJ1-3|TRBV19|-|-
CAVTSGSRNTIYF
TGTGCCGTAACGAGCGGGAGTCGAAACACCATATATTTT
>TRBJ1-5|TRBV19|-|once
CASNSRMGPFQPQHF
TGTGCCAGTAATTCCCGGATGGGCCCGTTTCAGCCCCAGCATTTT
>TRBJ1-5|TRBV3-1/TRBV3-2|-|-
CASSQDTIFRPQHF
TGTGCCAGCAGCCAAGACACGATTTTCAGGCCCCAGCATTTT
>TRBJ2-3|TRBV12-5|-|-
CASGLGLPRDTQYF
TGTGCTAGTGGTTTGGGACTCCCTAGGGATACGCAGTATTTT
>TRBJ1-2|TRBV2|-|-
CASSLAGYGYTF
TGTGCCAGCAGTCTGGCGGGGTATGGCTACACCTTC
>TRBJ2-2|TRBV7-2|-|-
CASSLSGLANTGELFF
TGTGCCAGCAGCTTAAGCGGGCTAGCGAACACCGGGGAGCTGTTTTTT
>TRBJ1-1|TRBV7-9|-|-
CASSLSARTEAFF
TGTGCCAGCAGCTTAAGCGCAAGGACTGAAGCTTTCTTT
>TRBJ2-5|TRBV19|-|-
CASNPQGGETQYF
TGTGCCAGTAATCCGCAGGGAGGAGAGACCCAGTACTTC
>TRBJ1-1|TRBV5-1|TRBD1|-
CASSWTGGYTEAFF
TGCGCCAGCAGCTGGACAGGGGGCTACACTGAAGCTTTCTTT
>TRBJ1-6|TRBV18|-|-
CASSQGEGSPLHF
TGTGCCAGCTCACAAGGGGAAGGTTCACCCCTCCACTTT
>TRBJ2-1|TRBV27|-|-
CASWPPGIVGNEQFF
TGTGCCAGCTGGCCACCGGGAATCGTCGGCAATGAGCAGTTCTTC
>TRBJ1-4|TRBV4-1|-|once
CASRHRQASNEKLFF
TGCGCCAGCAGACATAGACAGGCCTCTAATGAAAAACTGTTTTTT
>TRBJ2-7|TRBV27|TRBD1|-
CASSRQGIAYEQYF
TGTGCCAGCAGTCGACAGGGGATAGCCTACGAGCAGTACTTC
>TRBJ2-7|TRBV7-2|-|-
CASSLDAGQGLGQYF
TGTGCCAGCAGCTTAGATGCAGGGCAAGGGCTTGGGCAGTACTTC
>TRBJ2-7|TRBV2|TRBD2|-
CASSHLTREDEQYF
TGTGCCAGCAGCCACTTGACCCGGGAGGACGAGCAGTACTTC
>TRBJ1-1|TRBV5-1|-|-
CASSLDWANTEAFF
TGCGCCAGCAGCTTGGATTGGGCTAACACTGAAGCTTTCTTT
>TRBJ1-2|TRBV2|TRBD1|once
CASRKPGQGAHGYTF
TGTGCCAGCCGAAAACCGGGACAGGGGGCCCATGGCTACACCTTC
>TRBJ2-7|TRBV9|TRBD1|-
CASSVSRTGYEQYF
TGTGCCAGCAGCGTATCCCGGACAGGGTACGAGCAGTACTTC
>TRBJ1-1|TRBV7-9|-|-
CASTKGRTATEAFF
TGTGCCAGCACCAAAGGACGGACAGCCACTGAAGCTTTCTTT
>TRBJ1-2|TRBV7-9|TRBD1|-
CASSLQQGAYGYTF
TGTGCCAGCAGCTTACAACAGGGGGCCTATGGCTACACCTTC
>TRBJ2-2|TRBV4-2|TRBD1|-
CASSQDDRVRDLYGELFF
TGTGCCAGCAGCCAAGACGACAGGGTCAGAGACCTGTACGGGGAGCTGTTTTTT
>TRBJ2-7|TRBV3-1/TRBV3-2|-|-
CASSQALPGYEQYF
TGTGCCAGCAGCCAAGCCCTTCCGGGTTACGAGCAGTACTTC
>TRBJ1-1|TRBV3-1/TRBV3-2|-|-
CASSQDRGFEAFF
TGTGCCAGCAGCCAAGATCGGGGGTTTGAAGCTTTCTTT
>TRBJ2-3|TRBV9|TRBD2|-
CASSVSGTSENTQYF
TGTGCCAGCAGCGTATCTGGGACTAGCGAAAATACGCAGTATTTT
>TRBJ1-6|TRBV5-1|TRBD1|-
CASSLRTGGDNSPLHF
TGCGCCAGCAGCCTACGTACAGGGGGAGATAATTCACCCCTCCACTTT
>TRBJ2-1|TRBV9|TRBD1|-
CASSPRLQGTKNEQFF
TGTGCCAGCAGCCCCCGATTACAGGGGACGAAGAATGAGCAGTTCTTC
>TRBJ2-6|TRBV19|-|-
CASKAGSQSGANVLTF
TGTGCCAGTAAGGCGGGGTCCCAATCTGGGGCCAACGTCCTGACTTTC
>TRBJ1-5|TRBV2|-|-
CASSAFWTDSNQPQHF
TGTGCCAGCAGTGCCTTTTGGACAGATAGCAATCAGCCCCAGCATTTT
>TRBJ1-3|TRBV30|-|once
CAWSQGPGNTIYF
TGTGCCTGGAGTCAGGGTCCTGGAAACACCATATATTTT
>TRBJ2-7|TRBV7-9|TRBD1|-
CASSPRGTGSLKHDEQYF
TGTGCCAGCAGCCCCCGTGGGACAGGGTCTCTAAAACACGACGAGCAGTACTTC
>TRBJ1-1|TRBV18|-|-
CASSPRGIQGTEAFF
TGTGCCAGCTCACCTAGGGGGATCCAGGGGACTGAAGCTTTCTTT
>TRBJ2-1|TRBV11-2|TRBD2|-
CASSWTSNRWNEQFF
TGTGCCAGCAGCTGGACTAGCAATCGATGGAATGAGCAGTTCTTC
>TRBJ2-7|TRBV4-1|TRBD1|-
CASSGQGYEQYF
TGCGCCAGCAGCGGACAGGGCTACGAGCAGTACTTC
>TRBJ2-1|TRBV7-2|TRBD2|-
CASSSGLAVNNEQFF
TGTGCCAGCAGCTCGGGACTAGCGGTGAACAATGAGCAGTTCTTC
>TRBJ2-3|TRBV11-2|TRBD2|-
CASSWGLAGGDTQYF
TGTGCCAGCAGCTGGGGACTAGCGGGGGGAGATACGCAGTATTTT
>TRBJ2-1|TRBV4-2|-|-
CASSQEHRGSYNEQFF
TGTGCCAGCAGCCAAGAACATAGGGGATCCTACAATGAGCAGTTCTTC
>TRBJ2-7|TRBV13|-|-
CASSLSSYEQYF
TGTGCCAGCAGCCTGAGCTCCTACGAGCAGTACTTC
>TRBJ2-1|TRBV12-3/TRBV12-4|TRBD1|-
CASKRTGVNEQFF
TGTGCCAGCAAAAGGACAGGGGTAAATGAGCAGTTCTTC
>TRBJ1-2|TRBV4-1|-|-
CASSQAGSIAGYTF
TGCGCCAGCAGCCAAGCAGGGTCAATAGCTGGCTACACCTTC
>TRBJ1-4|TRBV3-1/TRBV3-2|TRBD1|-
CASSPTGGPNEKLFF
TGTGCCAGCAGCCCCACAGGGGGTCCTAATGAAAAACTGTTTTTT
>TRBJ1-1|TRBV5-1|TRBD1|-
CASSLRTGGRGTEAFF
TGCGCCAGCAGCTTGAGGACAGGGGGCCGAGGGACTGAAGCTTTCTTT
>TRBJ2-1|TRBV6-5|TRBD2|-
CASSYGTSGEGEQFF
TGTGCCAGCAGTTACGGGACTAGCGGGGAGGGTGAGCAGTTCTTC
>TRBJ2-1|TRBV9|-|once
CASSVEVPGPYNEQFF
TGTGCCAGCAGCGTAGAGGTGCCAGGGCCCTACAATGAGCAGTTCTTC
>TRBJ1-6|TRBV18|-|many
CASSPRDSPLHF
TGTGCCAGCTCACCCAGGGATTCACCCCTCCACTTT
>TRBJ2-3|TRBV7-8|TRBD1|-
CASSFFTGTGKLDTQYF
TGTGCCAGCAGCTTCTTTACCGGGACAGGGAAGTTGGATACGCAGTATTTT
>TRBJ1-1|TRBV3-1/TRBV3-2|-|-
CASSQATGDTEAFF
TGTGCCAGCAGCCAAGCGACCGGAGACACTGAAGCTTTCTTT
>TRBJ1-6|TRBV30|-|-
CAGTAGGSDSPLHF
TGTGCCGGCACCGCCGGGGGATCCGATTCACCCCTCCACTTT
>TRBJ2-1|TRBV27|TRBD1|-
CASSFHPPGQYNEQFF
TGTGCCAGCAGTTTCCACCCCCCGGGACAGTACAATGAGCAGTTCTTC
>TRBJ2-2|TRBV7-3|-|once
CASSFSSAGELFF
TGTGCCAGCAGCTTTTCTAGCGCCGGGGAGCTGTTTTTT